This T cell receptor beta chain was identified in a study of T cell responses to AZD1222 COVID-19 vaccine. Background on the study: The analysis combined second doses at about 4 or about 12 weeks. The study's findings and limits: No day 14 peak samples; only post-peak repertoires were characterized. Compared with day 0, the breadth and depth of the Spike-specific TCR repertoire rose significantly after two doses of AZD1222. Clonal diversity may have been underestimated in mostly white British donors.

The method was immunoSEQ multiplex PCR; TCRdb's version includes in-frame clones alone and lacks a portion of them. The table has some 96,000 clones, about 87% seen once. The CDR3 covers 15 residues. The germline CDR1 and CDR2 sequences are SGDLS and YYNGEE. V lost 0 bases to trimming and J lost 6 bases, with 13 bases between them. This clone was seen a single time. Its antigen is currently unknown. Sample: peripheral blood, taken on day 0 of AZD1222 vaccination. This TCR came from an adult in good health. The rearrangement joins TRBV9 to TRBJ2-1, with D perhaps matching TRBD1 (6 bases). The CDR3 DNA follows: TGTGCCAGCAGCGTAGAGGGCAGGGGTGCCAATGAGCAGTTCTTC. This translates into CASSVEGRGANEQFF.